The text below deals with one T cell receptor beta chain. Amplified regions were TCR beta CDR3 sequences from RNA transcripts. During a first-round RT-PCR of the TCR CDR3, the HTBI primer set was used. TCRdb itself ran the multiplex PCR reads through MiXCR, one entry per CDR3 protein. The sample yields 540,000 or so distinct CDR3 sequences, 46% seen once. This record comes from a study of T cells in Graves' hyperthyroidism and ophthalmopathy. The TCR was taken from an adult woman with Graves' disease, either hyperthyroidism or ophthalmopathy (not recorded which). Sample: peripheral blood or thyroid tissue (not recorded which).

CDR3 sequence: CASSLRDNQPQHF. CDR3 nucleotide sequence: TGTGCCAGCAGTTTGCGGGACAATCAGCCCCAGCATTTT. V is TRBV12-3 or TRBV12-4 and J is TRBJ1-5; no clear D. The CDR3 extends over 13 amino acids. V was shortened by 3 bases and J by 3 bases, with 6 bases between the two germline ends.